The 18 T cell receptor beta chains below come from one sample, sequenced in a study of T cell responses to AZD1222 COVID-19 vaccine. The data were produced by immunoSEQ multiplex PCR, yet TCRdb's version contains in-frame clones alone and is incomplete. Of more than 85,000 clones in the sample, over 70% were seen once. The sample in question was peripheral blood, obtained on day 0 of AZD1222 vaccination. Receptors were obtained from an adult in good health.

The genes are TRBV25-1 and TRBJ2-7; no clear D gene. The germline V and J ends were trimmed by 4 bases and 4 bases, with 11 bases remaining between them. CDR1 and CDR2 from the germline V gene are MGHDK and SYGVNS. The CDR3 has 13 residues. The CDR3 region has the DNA TGTGCCAGCAGTGGCAACCTCGTGTACGAGCAGTACTTC. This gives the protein CASSGNLVYEQYF.

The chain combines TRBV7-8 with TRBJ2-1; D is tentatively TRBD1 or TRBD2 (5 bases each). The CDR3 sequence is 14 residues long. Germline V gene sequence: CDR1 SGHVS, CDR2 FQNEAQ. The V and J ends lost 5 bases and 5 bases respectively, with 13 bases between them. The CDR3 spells CASSPLGTNNEQFF. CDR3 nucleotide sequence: TGTGCCAGCAGCCCTTTAGGGACCAACAATGAGCAGTTCTTC.

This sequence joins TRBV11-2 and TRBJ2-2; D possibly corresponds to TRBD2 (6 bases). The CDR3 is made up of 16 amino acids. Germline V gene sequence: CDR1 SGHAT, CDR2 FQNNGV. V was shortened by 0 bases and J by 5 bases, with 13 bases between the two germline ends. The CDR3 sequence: CASSLEDYRGTGELFF. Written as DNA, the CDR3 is TGTGCCAGCAGCTTAGAGGACTACCGAGGGACCGGGGAGCTGTTTTTT.

The CDR3 loop is CASSLRVSGDSYEQYF. The CDR3 bases are TGTGCCAGCAGCTTGCGAGTTAGCGGGGATTCCTACGAGCAGTACTTC. V gene TRBV5-6 combines with J gene TRBJ2-7; 8 bases match TRBD2. The germline V gene has CDR1 SGHDT and CDR2 YYEEEE. V lost 1 base to trimming and J lost 1 base; unmatched junction nucleotides: 7. The CDR3 contains 16 residues.

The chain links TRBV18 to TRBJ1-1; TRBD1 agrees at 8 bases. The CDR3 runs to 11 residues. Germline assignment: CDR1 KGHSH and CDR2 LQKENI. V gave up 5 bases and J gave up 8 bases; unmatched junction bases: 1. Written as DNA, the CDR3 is TGTGCCAGCTCAAGGGACAGGGAAGCTTTCTTT. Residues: CASSRDREAFF. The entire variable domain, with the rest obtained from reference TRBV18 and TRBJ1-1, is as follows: NAGVMQNPRHLVRRRGQEARLRCSPMKGHSHVYWYRQLPEEGLKFMVYLQKENIIDESGMPKERFSAEFPKEGPSILRIQQVVRGDSAAYFCASSRDREAFFGQGTRLTVV.

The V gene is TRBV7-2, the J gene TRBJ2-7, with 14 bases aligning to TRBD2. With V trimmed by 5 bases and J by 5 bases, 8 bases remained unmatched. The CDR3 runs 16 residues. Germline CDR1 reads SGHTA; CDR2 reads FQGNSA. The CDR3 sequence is CASSVGLAGASHEQYF. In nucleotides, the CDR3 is TGTGCCAGCAGCGTGGGACTAGCGGGAGCTTCCCACGAGCAGTACTTC.

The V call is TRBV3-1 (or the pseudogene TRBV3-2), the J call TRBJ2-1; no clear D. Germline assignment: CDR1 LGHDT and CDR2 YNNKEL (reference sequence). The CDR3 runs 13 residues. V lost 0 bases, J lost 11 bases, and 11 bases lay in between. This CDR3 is CASSQESSVQQFF. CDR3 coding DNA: TGTGCCAGCAGCCAAGAATCAAGCGTTCAGCAGTTCTTC.

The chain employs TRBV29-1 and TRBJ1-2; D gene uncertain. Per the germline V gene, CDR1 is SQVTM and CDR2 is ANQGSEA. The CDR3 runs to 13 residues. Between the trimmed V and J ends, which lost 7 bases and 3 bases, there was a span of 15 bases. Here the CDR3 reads CSAAGSLDYGYTF. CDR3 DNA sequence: TGCAGCGCCGCCGGGAGTCTTGACTATGGCTACACCTTC.

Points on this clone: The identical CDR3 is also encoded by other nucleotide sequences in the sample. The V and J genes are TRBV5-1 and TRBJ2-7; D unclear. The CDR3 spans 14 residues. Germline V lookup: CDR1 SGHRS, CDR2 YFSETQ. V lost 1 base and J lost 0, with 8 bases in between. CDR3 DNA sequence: TGCGCCAGCAGCTTGCGACAAAGCTCCTACGAGCAGTACTTC. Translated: CASSLRQSSYEQYF.

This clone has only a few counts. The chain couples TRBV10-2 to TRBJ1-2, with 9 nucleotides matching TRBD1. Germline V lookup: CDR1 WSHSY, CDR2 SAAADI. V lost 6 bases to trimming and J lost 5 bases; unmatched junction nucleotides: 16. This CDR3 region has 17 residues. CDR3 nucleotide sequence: TGCGCCAGCAGAGAGGGACAGGGAGTCTCCATCCTTTATGGCTACACCTTC. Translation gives CASREGQGVSILYGYTF.

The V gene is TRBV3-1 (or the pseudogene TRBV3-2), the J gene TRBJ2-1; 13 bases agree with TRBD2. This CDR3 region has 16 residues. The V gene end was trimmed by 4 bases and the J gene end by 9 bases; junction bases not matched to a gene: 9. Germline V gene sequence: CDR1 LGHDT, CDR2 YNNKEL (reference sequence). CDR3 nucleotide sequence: TGTGCCAGCAGCCTAGGCCGGGGACTAGCGGGAACTGAGCAGTTCTTC. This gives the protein CASSLGRGLAGTEQFF.

CDR3 sequence reads: CASSPTAGTETQYF. The DNA of the CDR3 is TGTGCCAGCTCACCAACGGCAGGGACAGAGACCCAGTACTTC. The chain employs TRBV18 and TRBJ2-5; possibly TRBD1 or TRBD2 for D (5 bases each). Trimming left V 2 bases short and J 4 bases short, with 11 bases between. Germline values: CDR1 KGHSH, CDR2 LQKENI. This CDR3 region has 14 residues.

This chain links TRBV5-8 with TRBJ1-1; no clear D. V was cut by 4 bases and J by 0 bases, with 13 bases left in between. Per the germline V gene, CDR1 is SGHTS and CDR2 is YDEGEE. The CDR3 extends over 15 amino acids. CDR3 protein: CASSQIGRVNTEAFF. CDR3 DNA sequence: TGTGCCAGCAGCCAAATCGGACGGGTGAACACTGAAGCTTTCTTT.

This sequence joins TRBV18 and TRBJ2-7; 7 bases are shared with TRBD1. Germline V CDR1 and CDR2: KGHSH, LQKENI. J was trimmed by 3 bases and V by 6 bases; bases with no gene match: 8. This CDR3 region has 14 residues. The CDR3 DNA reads TGTGCCAGCTCGACCGACAGGGCGGTCTACGAGCAGTACTTC. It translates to CASSTDRAVYEQYF.

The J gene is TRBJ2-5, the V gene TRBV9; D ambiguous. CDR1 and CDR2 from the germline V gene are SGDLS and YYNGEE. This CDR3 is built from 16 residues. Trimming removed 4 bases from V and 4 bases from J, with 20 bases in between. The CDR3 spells CASSPPLVGARETQYF. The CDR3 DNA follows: TGTGCCAGCAGCCCCCCCCTAGTAGGAGCTCGAGAGACCCAGTACTTC.

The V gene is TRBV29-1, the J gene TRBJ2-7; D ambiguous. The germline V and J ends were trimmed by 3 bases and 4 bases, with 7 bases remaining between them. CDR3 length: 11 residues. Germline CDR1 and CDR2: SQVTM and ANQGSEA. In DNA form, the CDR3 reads TGCAGCGTTGATCGCGGTTACGAGCAGTACTTC. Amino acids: CSVDRGYEQYF.

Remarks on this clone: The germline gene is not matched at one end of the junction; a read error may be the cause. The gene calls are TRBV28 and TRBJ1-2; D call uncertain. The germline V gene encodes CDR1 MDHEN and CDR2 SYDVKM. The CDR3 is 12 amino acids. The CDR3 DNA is TGTGCCAGCAGTCAAGGGAACGCTAAACTTCAGTTC. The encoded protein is CASSQGNAKLQF.

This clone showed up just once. Here the CDR3 DNA reads TGTGCCAGTAGTATCATAGCGGGAGGGGAAGAGACCCAGTACTTC. Translated, it gives CASSIIAGGEETQYF. V usage is TRBV19 and J usage is TRBJ2-5, with 11 bases matching TRBD2. The germline V gene has CDR1 LNHDA and CDR2 SQIVND (reference sequence). With V trimmed by 3 bases and J by 3 bases, 3 bases remained unmatched. This CDR3 contains 15 residues.